Each of the 23 T cell receptor beta chains below was sequenced from the same sample in a study of blood T cell repertoires in COVID-19. Repertoires were generated with immunoSEQ multiplex PCR, while TCRdb's copy carries only in-frame clones and drops some. The table shows a few hundred thousand clones, with roughly 90% occurring only once. The sequenced material came from PBMCs or T cells enriched from blood (not recorded which). These receptors originate from a woman aged 18-29 years who had been exposed to COVID-19.

This clone was seen a few times. V and J are TRBV21-1 and TRBJ2-7; whether TRBD2, the table's D call, matches the DNA was not checked. TRBV21-1 corresponds to a pseudogene. The CDR3 extends over 17 amino acids. In nucleotides, the CDR3 is TGTGCCAGCAGCAAATTCCCGCGGGACGGAAGCCCCTACGAGCAGTACTTC. It encodes CASSKFPRDGSPYEQYF.

The V call is TRBV11-3, the J call TRBJ2-1; 14 bases fit TRBD2. The CDR3 loop spans 17 amino acids. V shed 2 bases, J shed 7 bases, and the junction held 7 bases outside the gene matches. The germline gives CDR1 SGHNT, CDR2 YENEEA. CDR3 residues: CASSLRGTSGSTNEQFF. The CDR3 DNA reads TGTGCCAGCAGCTTAAGGGGGACTAGCGGGAGTACGAATGAGCAGTTCTTC.

The chain carries TRBV11-2 and TRBJ2-2, with a possible D match to TRBD1 (6 bases). CDR3 length: 14 amino acids. Trimming took 5 bases from V and 1 from J, leaving 8 bases between them. CDR1 SGHAT and CDR2 FQNNGV come from the germline V gene. CDR3 residues: CASSRGGNTGELFF. The CDR3 nucleotides read TGTGCCAGCAGCCGAGGGGGGAACACCGGGGAGCTGTTTTTT. The whole variable domain, remainder taken from reference TRBV11-2 and TRBJ2-2, is EAGVAQSPRYKIIEKRQSVAFWCNPISGHATLYWYQQILGQGPKLLIQFQNNGVVDDSQLPKDRFSAERLKGVDSTLKIQPAKLEDSAVYLCASSRGGNTGELFFGEGSRLTVL.

The V gene is TRBV5-8, the J gene TRBJ1-4; D is perhaps TRBD1 (6 bases). Deletions cut 4 bases from V and 7 bases from J, with 17 bases between. This CDR3 spans 15 amino acids. Per germline, CDR1 SGHTS and CDR2 YDEGEE. The CDR3 spells CASSPQQGMSEKLFF. The CDR3 coding sequence is TGTGCCAGCAGCCCCCAACAGGGAATGAGTGAAAAACTGTTTTTT.

This chain joins TRBV3-1 (or the pseudogene TRBV3-2) and TRBJ1-1; perhaps TRBD1 as D (5 bases). CDR1 is LGHDT and CDR2 is YNNKEL in the germline V gene (reference sequence). CDR3 size: 16 residues. Trimming pared 3 bases from V and 2 bases from J, leaving 16 bases between. CDR3 sequence reads: CASSQTLVRANTEAFF. CDR3 DNA sequence: TGTGCCAGCAGCCAGACCCTCGTCAGGGCCAACACTGAAGCTTTCTTT.

The chain uses TRBV30 and TRBJ1-1, with 7 bases fitting TRBD1. This CDR3 spans 14 amino acids. Germline V gives CDR1 GTSNPN, CDR2 SVGIG (reference sequence). The ends lost 4 bases at V and 3 bases at J; junction bases unmatched: 8. The CDR3: CAWTLGQGDTEAFF. The CDR3 DNA follows: TGTGCCTGGACCCTAGGTCAGGGGGACACTGAAGCTTTCTTT.

The chain links TRBV24-1 to TRBJ2-7; D unclear. The ends were cut back, 5 bases at V and 0 bases at J, with 7 bases in the middle. The germline CDR1 and CDR2 sequences are KGHDR and SFDVKD. CDR3 length equals 13 residues. CDR3 DNA sequence: TGTGCCACCAGTGGGTACAGCTCCTACGAGCAGTACTTC. Amino acid sequence: CATSGYSSYEQYF.

V is TRBV9 and J is TRBJ2-7; 8 bases are a match to TRBD2. Per the germline V gene, CDR1 is SGDLS and CDR2 is YYNGEE. Trimming cost V 3 bases and J 3 bases; bases outside gene matches: 11. The CDR3 contains 16 residues. Written as DNA, the CDR3 is TGTGCCAGCAGCGACCAGATCGGCGGGGGGCGCTACGAGCAGTACTTC. It is translated as CASSDQIGGGRYEQYF.

The chain joins TRBV4-1 to TRBJ1-1, with a tentative D call TRBD1 (6 bases). V shed 0 bases and J shed 0 bases, with 8 bases lying between them. CDR3 length equals 15 residues. The germline V gene has CDR1 MGHRA and CDR2 YSYEKL. CDR3 nucleotides: TGCGCCAGCAGCCAAGAAGGGGGAATGAACACTGAAGCTTTCTTT. It codes for CASSQEGGMNTEAFF.

J is TRBJ1-1 and V is TRBV15; TRBD1 matches 7 bases. Germline V CDR1 and CDR2: LNHNV, YYDKDF (reference sequence). The V segment lost 1 base and the J segment 6 bases; nucleotides outside the gene matches: 8. This CDR3 has 15 residues. This chain's CDR3 is CATSRGRGVGAEAFF. CDR3 sequence (DNA): TGTGCCACCAGCAGAGGCAGGGGGGTGGGAGCTGAAGCTTTCTTT.

CDR3 coding DNA: TGTGCCAGCAGTTGGGCTAGCGGGGGGGCTGAAGAGACCCAGTACTTC. Translation: CASSWASGGAEETQYF. The rearrangement links TRBV2 to TRBJ2-5; 12 bases match TRBD2. The V gene end was trimmed by 5 bases and the J gene end by 3 bases; junction bases not matched to a gene: 7. The germline V gene encodes CDR1 SNHLY and CDR2 FYNNEI. CDR3 length: 16 amino acids. Filled out from reference TRBV2 and TRBJ2-5, the complete variable domain reads EPEVTQTPSHQVTQMGQEVILRCVPISNHLYFYWYRQILGQKVEFLVSFYNNEISEKSEIFDDQFSVERPDGSNFTLKIRSTKLEDSAMYFCASSWASGGAEETQYFGPGTRLLVL.

V usage is TRBV6-5 and J usage is TRBJ2-2; a weak D match, TRBD1 (5 bases). V gave up 2 bases and J gave up 4 bases, with 5 bases separating them. Germline-derived CDR1 and CDR2 are MNHEY and SVGAGI. This CDR3 has 13 residues. The CDR3, as DNA: TGTGCCAGCAGTTACAGGGGCACCGGGGAGCTGTTTTTT. Translating it yields CASSYRGTGELFF.

This chain connects TRBV6-5 to TRBJ2-3, with TRBD2 as a possible D gene (7 bases). This CDR3 has 14 amino acids. V gave up 6 bases and J gave up 5 bases, with 15 bases separating them. Germline CDR1 and CDR2: MNHEY and SVGAGI. Here the CDR3 reads CASRGGGAGDTQYF. DNA for the CDR3: TGTGCCAGCAGGGGAGGGGGAGCCGGAGATACGCAGTATTTT.

The rearrangement joins TRBV27 to TRBJ2-7; D might be TRBD1 (5 bases). Germline V lookup: CDR1 MNHEY, CDR2 SMNVEV (reference sequence). The CDR3 contains 15 residues. Trimming cost V 0 bases and J 0 bases, with 9 bases left between them. The CDR3 DNA sequence: TGTGCCAGCAGTTTATCCAGGGCTAGCTCCTACGAGCAGTACTTC. Translation gives CASSLSRASSYEQYF.

The CDR3 DNA reads TGTGCCAGCAGACAGGGAATCACAGATACGCAGTATTTT. The encoded protein is CASRQGITDTQYF. The V and J genes are TRBV9 and TRBJ2-3; the D gene is possibly TRBD1 (6 bases). The V and J ends lost 5 bases and 2 bases respectively, with 9 bases between them. Germline CDR1 is SGDLS and CDR2 is YYNGEE. CDR3 size: 13 residues.

This chain uses TRBV7-8 with TRBJ2-7, with TRBD2 matching over 11 bases. Germline trimming cut 5 bases from V and 3 bases from J; bases unmatched to any gene: 6. The CDR3 loop spans 15 amino acids. Germline CDR1 SGHVS, CDR2 FQNEAQ. Written as DNA, the CDR3 is TGTGCCAGCAGCCTAGGGACTAGCGGATACTACGAGCAGTACTTC. It codes for CASSLGTSGYYEQYF.

The chain carries TRBV28 and TRBJ2-7; 7 nucleotides match TRBD1. Trimming took 3 bases from V and 2 from J; bases not matched to a gene: 4. This CDR3 is 14 amino acids long. CDR1 is MDHEN, CDR2 SYDVKM, per germline. The CDR3 here is CASSLDRRPYEQYF. CDR3 bases: TGTGCCAGCAGTTTGGACAGGAGACCCTACGAGCAGTACTTC.

This chain joins TRBV12-5 and TRBJ2-2, with D uncertain. V lost 7 bases to trimming and J lost 1 base, with 13 bases between them. The germline CDR1 and CDR2 sequences are LGHNT and FRNRAP. CDR3 length: 15 amino acids. In DNA, the CDR3 is TGTGCTAGTGCCCTCCTGGCAGGGAACACCGGGGAGCTGTTTTTT. It translates to CASALLAGNTGELFF.

This clone was found once. J is TRBJ2-7 and V is TRBV15, with 11 bases fitting TRBD1. The CDR3 covers 15 residues. CDR1 and CDR2 from the germline V gene are LNHNV and YYDKDF (reference sequence). V lost 3 bases and J lost 6; bases outside the gene matches: 7. The DNA of the CDR3 is TGTGCCACCAGCAGGGACAGGGGGCGTTCGCGCGAGCAGTACTTC. Protein product: CATSRDRGRSREQYF.

The genes are TRBV6-6 and TRBJ1-2; no firm D call. This CDR3 region has 16 residues. The ends were cut back, 0 bases at V and 1 base at J, with 12 bases in the middle. Germline CDR1 MNHNY, CDR2 SVGAGI (reference sequence). DNA for the CDR3: TGTGCCAGCAGTTACTCTTCCGGGGATCTTAACTATGGCTACACCTTC. This encodes CASSYSSGDLNYGYTF.

The chain uses TRBV7-9 and TRBJ2-1; perhaps TRBD1 as D (6 bases). Trimming pared 8 bases from V and 4 bases from J, leaving 12 bases between. This CDR3 contains 13 residues. CDR1 is SEHNR, CDR2 FQNEAQ, per germline (reference sequence). CDR3 in amino acids: CASAGAGYNEQFF. CDR3 nucleotides: TGTGCCAGCGCAGGGGCTGGGTACAATGAGCAGTTCTTC.

The chain has TRBV25-1 and TRBJ2-2; 9 nucleotides agree with TRBD2. Germline V gene data show CDR1 as MGHDK and CDR2 as SYGVNS. V was pared by 9 bases and J by 9 bases, with 11 bases of the junction left unmatched. This CDR3 spans 14 amino acids. The CDR3 here is CASRGGVRSRELFF. CDR3 DNA: TGTGCCAGTCGCGGGGGGGTAAGGTCTAGGGAGCTGTTTTTT.

V and J are TRBV20-1 and TRBJ2-5; a weak D match, TRBD2 (7 bases). In germline, CDR1 is DFQATT, CDR2 SNEGSKA (reference sequence). Trimming stripped 3 bases from V and 2 bases from J, with 19 bases between. The CDR3 has 16 residues. The CDR3 reads CSASNLAGAVQETQYF. The DNA of the CDR3 is TGCAGTGCTAGTAATCTTGCGGGGGCTGTTCAAGAGACCCAGTACTTC.